The 19 T cell receptor beta chains below all came from one sample that was sequenced in a study of T cells in localized non-small cell lung cancer. TCRdb keeps only in-frame clones here, not all; method: immunoSEQ multiplex PCR. The repertoire includes 60,000 to 85,000 clones, about 86% of them detected once, and 21% sits in the top ten. The material sequenced was peripheral blood, taken before any cancer treatment. The source of these receptors is a male donor older than 55 with stage III squamous cell lung carcinoma.

This clone was recorded a few times. At one boundary the junction diverges from the germline segment, which might be a read error. The chain links TRBV9 to TRBJ1-2, with 12 bases matching TRBD1. This CDR3 comprises 14 residues. Germline CDR1 is SGDLS and CDR2 is YYNGEE. CDR3 loop: CASSLSGTGGRASF. The CDR3 coding sequence is TGTGCCAGCAGCCTCTCCGGGACAGGGGGCCGAGCCTCCTTC.

This chain uses TRBV4-2 with TRBJ1-6, with TRBD1 matching over 10 bases. J gave up 8 bases and V 4 bases, and 5 bases lay outside the gene matches. Germline V gives CDR1 LGHNA, CDR2 YNFKEQ. The CDR3 consists of 15 residues. The CDR3 coding sequence is TGTGCCAGCAGCCCCGGACAGGGGGTTGATTCACCCCTCCACTTT. Translating gives CASSPGQGVDSPLHF.

J is TRBJ1-2 and V is TRBV29-1; 9 nucleotides line up with TRBD1. The V segment lost 1 base and the J segment 5 bases; nucleotides outside the gene matches: 2. CDR1 and CDR2 from the germline V gene are SQVTM and ANQGSEA. This CDR3 spans 13 amino acids. CDR3 residues: CSVEGGTGYGYTF. The CDR3 DNA is TGCAGCGTTGAAGGGGGGACAGGGTATGGCTACACCTTC.

This clone has only a few counts. The genes are TRBV10-3 and TRBJ1-5; TRBD1 might be the D (5 bases). From germline, CDR1 is ENHRY and CDR2 SYGVKD. Trimming took off 2 bases at V and 3 bases at J, with 8 bases between the two ends. The CDR3 totals 14 residues. The CDR3 nucleotides read TGTGCCATCAGTGAGGGACAAATCAATCAGCCCCAGCATTTT. This translates into CAISEGQINQPQHF.

This rearrangement joins TRBV6-1 to TRBJ2-3; 10 positions match TRBD2. The length of the CDR3 is 14 residues. Germline-derived CDR1 and CDR2 are MNHNS and SASEGT. The trim removed 7 bases at V and 3 bases at J, leaving 4 bases unmatched. CDR3 sequence reads: CASITTSGTDTQYF. The CDR3, as DNA: TGTGCCAGCATCACGACTAGCGGGACAGATACGCAGTATTTT.

The V gene is TRBV15, the J gene TRBJ2-7; 7 nucleotides align to TRBD1. The CDR3 is 14 amino acids. Germline assignment: CDR1 LNHNV and CDR2 YYDKDF (reference sequence). The V segment lost 4 bases and the J segment 2 bases; nucleotides outside the gene matches: 5. DNA of the CDR3: TGTGCCACCAGCATAGGGGGCCAGCCCTACGAGCAGTACTTC. Amino acids: CATSIGGQPYEQYF.

The chain is built from TRBV4-2 and TRBJ2-4; D ambiguous. CDR1 is LGHNA, CDR2 YNFKEQ, per germline. This CDR3 contains 13 residues. The V end lost 1 base, the J end lost 5 bases, and 6 bases lay between the germline ends. For the CDR3, the DNA is TGTGCCAGCAGCCAAGGAGTTCAAAACATTCAGTACTTC. It is translated as CASSQGVQNIQYF.

This chain connects TRBV19 to TRBJ2-5; 8 bases are a match to TRBD1. The trim removed 3 bases at V and 3 bases at J, leaving 6 bases unmatched. The CDR3 loop spans 15 amino acids. Germline V gives CDR1 LNHDA, CDR2 SQIVND (reference sequence). As DNA, the CDR3 is TGTGCCAGTAGTATGCCGTCACAGGGGGAAGAGACCCAGTACTTC. Amino acid sequence: CASSMPSQGEETQYF.

The chain uses TRBV9 and TRBJ2-5, with 9 bases that match TRBD1. The V gene end was trimmed by 6 bases and the J gene end by 5 bases; junction bases not matched to a gene: 11. The CDR3 runs 15 residues. Germline V gene sequence: CDR1 SGDLS, CDR2 YYNGEE. This CDR3 is CASNLLTGGPETQYF. The DNA of the CDR3 is TGTGCCAGCAACCTTTTAACAGGGGGCCCGGAGACCCAGTACTTC.

The gene calls are TRBV6-1 and TRBJ1-4; the match to TRBD1 covers 7 bases. The CDR3 has 15 residues. The ends lost 3 bases at V and 5 bases at J; junction bases unmatched: 6. Germline V gene sequence: CDR1 MNHNS, CDR2 SASEGT. The DNA of the CDR3 is TGTGCCAGCAGTGATCAAACAGGGGAAAATGAAAAACTGTTTTTT. Its protein is CASSDQTGENEKLFF.

The chain uses TRBV28 and TRBJ2-1; perhaps TRBD1 as D (6 bases). CDR3 length: 11 amino acids. The germline V gene encodes CDR1 MDHEN and CDR2 SYDVKM. V dropped 6 bases and J dropped 10 bases, with 10 bases sitting between them. The CDR3 loop is CASSNRVEQFF. The DNA of the CDR3 is TGTGCCAGCAGCAACAGGGTGGAGCAGTTCTTC.

The sample holds a few counts of this clone. This chain uses TRBV6-1 with TRBJ2-5; perhaps TRBD2 as D (5 bases). This CDR3 is built from 16 residues. The germline V gene has CDR1 MNHNS and CDR2 SASEGT. V was trimmed by 4 bases and J by 4 bases, leaving 19 bases between them. The CDR3 loop is CASSAHRGKGGETQYF. CDR3 DNA sequence: TGTGCCAGCAGTGCCCATCGGGGAAAAGGCGGAGAGACCCAGTACTTC.

The CDR3 loop is CASSPAAQGANSPLHF. CDR3 nucleotides: TGCGCCAGCAGTCCCGCGGCCCAGGGCGCTAATTCACCCCTCCACTTT. The gene calls are TRBV5-1 and TRBJ1-6; D possibly corresponds to TRBD1 (5 bases). Germline values: CDR1 SGHRS, CDR2 YFSETQ. The length of the CDR3 is 16 residues. V dropped 5 bases and J dropped 6 bases, with 18 bases sitting between them.

The chain uses TRBV6-5 and TRBJ1-5; tentative D call: TRBD1 (6 bases). Trimming removed 6 bases from V and 2 bases from J, with 11 bases in between. From germline, CDR1 is MNHEY and CDR2 SVGAGI. CDR3 length equals 14 residues. CDR3 sequence reads: CASSKDSRNQPQHF. CDR3 DNA: TGTGCCAGCAGCAAGGACAGTCGCAATCAGCCCCAGCATTTT.

Comments on this clone: An end of the junction does not agree with germline; a read error may underlie this. This rearrangement joins TRBV20-1 to TRBJ2-1, with no clear D. The CDR3 loop spans 10 amino acids. Germline values: CDR1 DFQATT, CDR2 SNEGSKA (reference sequence). CDR3 sequence: CSASGHQPLF. The CDR3 DNA sequence: TGCAGTGCCTCCGGCCACCAACCCCTCTTC.

This clone showed up just once. V usage is TRBV30 and J usage is TRBJ2-2; D possibly corresponds to TRBD1 (5 bases). This CDR3 has 11 residues. Germline assignment: CDR1 GTSNPN and CDR2 SVGIG (reference sequence). V was pared by 8 bases and J by 5 bases, with 9 bases between. The CDR3 sequence is CAGRVTGELFF. CDR3 sequence (DNA): TGTGCCGGCAGGGTGACCGGGGAGCTGTTTTTT.

The chain is built from TRBV10-2 and TRBJ1-1; weak D call: TRBD1 (5 bases). Germline-derived CDR1 and CDR2 are WSHSY and SAAADI. This CDR3 is 10 amino acids long. V lost 10 bases and J lost 8, with 11 bases in between. The CDR3 DNA reads as TGCGCCACCTGGGGGGGAGAAGCTTTCTTT. Protein: CATWGGEAFF.

The rearrangement uses TRBV2 and TRBJ1-6; 10 nucleotides agree with TRBD1. CDR3 length: 14 residues. Germline-derived CDR1 and CDR2 are SNHLY and FYNNEI. J gave up 10 bases and V 6 bases, and 6 bases lay outside the gene matches. The CDR3 loop is CASRGDRGVSPLHF. DNA for the CDR3: TGTGCCAGCAGGGGGGACAGGGGCGTCTCACCCCTCCACTTT. The full variable domain, its missing parts supplied by reference TRBV2 and TRBJ1-6, is EPEVTQTPSHQVTQMGQEVILRCVPISNHLYFYWYRQILGQKVEFLVSFYNNEISEKSEIFDDQFSVERPDGSNFTLKIRSTKLEDSAMYFCASRGDRGVSPLHFGNGTRLTVT.

This chain joins TRBV5-6 and TRBJ1-5, with a weak D call TRBD1 (6 bases). The CDR3 has 13 residues. V was trimmed by 3 bases and J by 9 bases, leaving 13 bases between them. CDR1 is SGHDT and CDR2 is YYEEEE in the germline V gene. The CDR3 region is CASSSTGTWPQHF. DNA for the CDR3: TGTGCCAGCAGCTCGACGGGGACATGGCCCCAGCATTTT.